Listed below are T cell receptor beta chains from one sample, sequenced in a study of shared clonotypes between healthy human individuals. Assay: immunoSEQ multiplex PCR; the TCRdb copy retains only in-frame clones and omits some. The profile covers 2 million to 2.5 million clones, with nearly 97% appearing a single time and over 0.1% taken by the ten largest. The sequencing sample was made of naive CD4+ T cells sorted from blood. These receptors were obtained from a man aged 18 to 30 in good health. Each CDR3 is given with its conserved first and last residue. Fields, in order: J gene, clone size, V gene, D gene, CDR3 protein, CDR3 DNA. The D gene is left open where the match is weak. Where a row states a size, it is once, few, many or the class of an expanded clone; other rows omit it.

TRBJ2-2 NA TRBV30 TRBD2 CACPRTGTSGDSNTGELFF TGTGCCTGCCCTCGGACCGGGACTAGCGGGGATTCGAACACCGGGGAGCTGTTTTTT
TRBJ2-2 NA TRBV19 TRBD1 CASGSPDRGRAMNTGELFF TGTGCCTCTGGCAGTCCGGACAGGGGGCGGGCGATGAACACCGGGGAGCTGTTTTTT
TRBJ2-2 NA TRBV25-1 NA CASSDARKNTGELFF TGTGCCAGCAGTGATGCTAGAAAGAACACCGGGGAGCTGTTTTTT
TRBJ2-5 NA TRBV9 TRBD1 CASSVVGQGETQYF TGTGCCAGCAGCGTAGTGGGACAGGGAGAGACCCAGTACTTC
TRBJ2-5 NA TRBV10-1 NA CASSESRGFETQYF TGCGCCAGCAGTGAGTCGAGGGGGTTCGAGACCCAGTACTTC
TRBJ1-4 NA TRBV5-1 NA CASSLVHAGTNEKLFF TGCGCCAGCAGCTTGGTCCACGCTGGAACTAATGAAAAACTGTTTTTT
TRBJ1-4 NA TRBV29-1 NA CSATGITNEKLFF TGCAGCGCTACAGGGATTACTAATGAAAAACTGTTTTTT
TRBJ1-1 NA TRBV25-1 TRBD1 CASSESGTENTEAFF TGTGCCAGCAGTGAATCCGGGACAGAGAACACTGAAGCTTTCTTT
TRBJ1-2 NA TRBV28 TRBD1 CASRPGTVEAGYTF TGTGCCAGCAGACCCGGGACAGTGGAGGCTGGCTACACCTTC
TRBJ2-5 NA TRBV7-7 NA CASSSTGLETQYF TGTGCTAGCAGCTCGACGGGATTGGAGACCCAGTACTTC
TRBJ1-6 NA TRBV9 NA CASSIFADSPLHF TGTGCCAGCAGCATATTCGCGGATTCACCCCTCCACTTT
TRBJ2-6 NA TRBV27 NA CASSFRGAGANVLTF TGTGCCAGCAGTTTTAGAGGGGCCGGGGCCAACGTCCTGACTTTC
TRBJ2-1 NA TRBV4-2 TRBD2 CASRNLAGAYNEQFF TGTGCCAGCAGAAATCTAGCGGGGGCATACAATGAGCAGTTCTTC
TRBJ1-6 NA TRBV27 NA CASSLFPAQSSYNSPLHF TGTGCCAGCAGTTTATTTCCAGCCCAGAGCTCCTATAATTCACCCCTCCACTTT
TRBJ2-5 once TRBV5-1 NA CASSSMGEKETQYF TGCGCCAGCAGCTCCATGGGGGAGAAAGAGACCCAGTACTTC
TRBJ2-1 once TRBV5-6 NA CASSLSMIINEQFF TGTGCCAGCAGCTTATCCATGATAATCAATGAGCAGTTCTTC
TRBJ1-5 NA TRBV27 TRBD1 CASSFEGALNQPQHF TGTGCCAGCAGTTTTGAGGGGGCCCTGAATCAGCCCCAGCATTTT
TRBJ2-7 NA TRBV5-1 NA CASTRGGGGDYEQYF TGCGCCAGCACCCGGGGTGGCGGAGGGGACTACGAGCAGTACTTC
TRBJ1-4 once TRBV4-1 NA CASSQGDLWDEKLFF TGCGCCAGCAGCCAAGGCGACCTATGGGATGAAAAACTGTTTTTT
TRBJ2-7 NA TRBV5-1 NA CASSFQGLTSYEQYF TGCGCCAGCAGTTTTCAGGGGCTCACCTCCTACGAGCAGTACTTC
TRBJ1-2 NA TRBV5-6 NA CASSLGGLLNYGYTF TGTGCCAGCAGCTTGGGGGGCCTTCTTAACTATGGCTACACCTTC
TRBJ1-1 once TRBV5-6 NA CASSLLRVNTEAFF TGTGCCAGCAGCTTGTTGCGTGTGAACACTGAAGCTTTCTTT
TRBJ2-3 NA TRBV5-4 NA CASSLDGSGTDTQYF TGTGCCAGCAGCTTGGATGGTAGCGGCACAGATACGCAGTATTTT
TRBJ2-7 NA TRBV6-1 NA CASRNHGSSYEQYF TGTGCCAGCAGGAATCATGGGAGCTCCTACGAGCAGTACTTC
TRBJ2-3 NA TRBV7-9 NA CASSPPRGWLDTQYF TGTGCCAGCAGCCCCCCACGGGGCTGGCTAGATACGCAGTATTTT
TRBJ1-4 NA TRBV18 NA CASSPAGGNEKLFF TGTGCCAGCTCACCAGCAGGCGGTAATGAAAAACTGTTTTTT
TRBJ1-2 NA TRBV5-4 NA CASSWGDNYGYTF TGTGCCAGCAGCTGGGGGGACAACTATGGCTACACCTTC
TRBJ1-5 NA TRBV7-2 NA CASRGDSNQPQHF TGTGCCAGCAGGGGGGATAGCAATCAGCCCCAGCATTTT
TRBJ1-2 NA TRBV2 NA CASRVDRGVGGYTF TGTGCCAGCAGGGTGGACCGGGGGGTTGGTGGCTACACCTTC
TRBJ1-2 NA TRBV4-1 NA CASRPVFEGRSIYGYTF TGCGCCAGCAGACCAGTTTTTGAGGGGCGATCTATCTATGGCTACACCTTC
TRBJ2-3 NA TRBV7-2 TRBD2 CASSQGVAGGGATQYF TGTGCCAGCAGCCAGGGGGTAGCGGGAGGTGGGGCTACGCAGTATTTT
TRBJ1-1 NA TRBV6-6 TRBD1 CAIQGQGFTEAFF TGTGCCATCCAAGGACAGGGGTTCACTGAAGCTTTCTTT
TRBJ2-5 few TRBV7-9 TRBD2 CASSFLAGGQETQYF TGTGCCAGCAGCTTCCTAGCGGGGGGACAAGAGACCCAGTACTTC
TRBJ2-7 NA TRBV6-1 TRBD1 CASSQRTGYSYEQYF TGTGCCAGCAGTCAACGGACAGGATACTCCTACGAGCAGTACTTC
TRBJ1-2 NA TRBV6-6 NA CASRVTLGDSSYTF TGTGCCAGCAGAGTTACTTTGGGGGACTCTAGCTACACCTTC
TRBJ2-3 NA TRBV5-4 NA CASSLGRGSDTQYF TGTGCCAGCAGCTTGGGACGGGGTTCGGATACGCAGTATTTT
TRBJ2-5 NA TRBV6-1 TRBD2 CASSESSGSTMAQYF TGTGCCAGCAGTGAATCTAGCGGGAGTACCATGGCCCAGTACTTC
TRBJ2-7 NA TRBV5-5 NA CASSLGAEGTYEQYF TGTGCCAGCAGCTTGGGGGCGGAGGGAACCTACGAGCAGTACTTC
TRBJ1-1 NA TRBV4-1 NA CASSQDEGVNTEAFF TGCGCCAGCAGCCAAGATGAGGGGGTGAACACTGAAGCTTTCTTT
TRBJ2-1 NA TRBV18 NA CASSRENNEQFF TGTGCCAGCTCTCGGGAGAACAATGAGCAGTTCTTC
TRBJ2-7 NA TRBV9 NA CASSVGASSYEQYF TGTGCCAGCAGCGTAGGGGCTAGTTCCTACGAGCAGTACTTC
TRBJ1-5 NA TRBV18 NA CASSPPTALQPQHF TGTGCCAGCTCACCACCGACAGCTCTGCAGCCCCAGCATTTT
TRBJ1-5 NA TRBV19 NA CASSDQFGNQPQHF TGTGCCAGTAGTGATCAGTTTGGGAATCAGCCCCAGCATTTT
TRBJ1-6 NA TRBV27 NA CASRIRGYDSPLHF TGTGCCAGCAGGATCCGGGGCTACGATTCACCCCTCCACTTT
TRBJ2-2 NA TRBV18 NA CASSGDLNTGELFF TGTGCCAGCTCAGGGGACTTGAACACCGGGGAGCTGTTTTTT
TRBJ1-5 NA TRBV19 TRBD1 CASSILGGSQPQHF TGTGCCAGTAGTATTTTAGGGGGCTCTCAGCCCCAGCATTTT
TRBJ2-3 NA TRBV28 TRBD1 CASSTGQFKDTQYF TGTGCCAGCAGTACGGGACAGTTCAAGGATACGCAGTATTTT